A selection of T cell receptor beta chains follows, all from one sample in a study of T cell responses to AZD1222 COVID-19 vaccine. Clones were read by immunoSEQ multiplex PCR, and TCRdb kept only the in-frame ones, dropping some. This sample has about 160,000 clones, with around 90% found just once. Material: peripheral blood, obtained on day 0 of MenACWY control vaccination. The receptors derive from an adult in good health. Each CDR3 is given with its conserved first and last residue. Each record gives: V gene, D gene, clone size, J gene, CDR3 length, CDR3 protein, CDR3 DNA. A D gene is named only where the DNA matches it firmly. Some rows have no size entry. The others give once, few or many, or a class for an expanded clone.

TRBV7-2	.	.	TRBJ2-7	15	CASSLELGRSYEQYF	TGTGCCAGCAGCTTAGAACTAGGGCGCTCCTACGAGCAGTACTTC
TRBV20-1	.	.	TRBJ2-3	11	CSATWGDTQYF	TGCAGTGCTACGTGGGGAGATACGCAGTATTTT
TRBV5-1	TRBD2	.	TRBJ2-1	16	CASSPGTSGGWNEQFF	TGCGCCAGCAGCCCGGGGACTAGCGGGGGGTGGAATGAGCAGTTCTTC
TRBV4-3	.	.	TRBJ1-6	15	CASSQELGVQSPLHF	TGCGCCAGCAGCCAAGAACTGGGGGTGCAGTCACCCCTCCACTTT
TRBV19	.	.	TRBJ2-6	17	CASSIPRAGRSANVLTF	TGTGCCAGTAGTATTCCCCGGGCAGGGCGGTCGGCCAACGTCCTGACTTTC
TRBV19	TRBD2	.	TRBJ2-1	14	CASSAGLAGNEQFF	TGTGCCAGTAGTGCGGGACTAGCAGGCAATGAGCAGTTCTTC
TRBV24-1	TRBD2	.	TRBJ2-2	15	CATSELAGITGELFF	TGTGCCACCAGTGAACTAGCGGGTATCACCGGGGAGCTGTTTTTT
TRBV11-3	.	.	TRBJ1-6	14	CASSSGRSNSPLHF	TGTGCCAGCAGCTCCGGACGGTCAAATTCACCCCTCCACTTT
TRBV6-2/TRBV6-3	.	.	TRBJ1-1	12	CASSYSISEAFF	TGTGCCAGCAGTTACTCGATCAGTGAAGCTTTCTTT
TRBV9	.	.	TRBJ1-1	17	CASSVAPEQGPNTEAFF	TGTGCCAGCAGCGTAGCCCCTGAGCAGGGACCAAACACTGAAGCTTTCTTT
TRBV6-4	.	.	TRBJ1-4	13	CARRRGVSGKLFF	TGTGCCCGGCGGAGGGGCGTATCGGGAAAACTGTTTTTT
TRBV10-3	.	.	TRBJ2-2	12	CATRLNTGELFF	TGTGCCACCCGGTTGAACACCGGGGAGCTGTTTTTT
TRBV5-6	.	.	TRBJ1-5	14	CASSFGTNNQPQHF	TGTGCCAGCAGCTTCGGGACAAATAATCAGCCCCAGCATTTT
TRBV28	.	.	TRBJ1-5	12	CASRLSNQPQHF	TGTGCCAGCAGACTCAGCAATCAGCCCCAGCATTTT
TRBV13	.	.	TRBJ2-3	16	CASSPRDPGGTDTQYF	TGTGCCAGCAGCCCCAGAGACCCCGGGGGCACAGATACGCAGTATTTT
TRBV5-4	.	.	TRBJ1-1	14	CASSLVLSGTEAFF	TGTGCCAGCAGCTTGGTGCTGTCAGGCACTGAAGCTTTCTTT
TRBV25-1	.	.	TRBJ1-5	15	CASSEAGLSNQPQHF	TGTGCCAGCAGTGAAGCAGGACTTAGCAATCAGCCCCAGCATTTT
TRBV14	.	.	TRBJ1-5	14	CASSQTGYNQPQHF	TGTGCCAGCAGCCAAACGGGATACAATCAGCCCCAGCATTTT
TRBV7-2	.	.	TRBJ2-1	14	CASSPLWGGNEQFF	TGTGCCAGCAGCCCGCTGTGGGGTGGCAATGAGCAGTTCTTC
TRBV7-6	TRBD1	once	TRBJ1-1	16	CASSFLTGELVGEAFF	TGTGCCAGCAGCTTTTTGACAGGGGAGTTAGTGGGTGAAGCTTTCTTT
TRBV7-3	.	.	TRBJ2-1	13	CASSFLVHDEQFF	TGTGCCAGCAGCTTCTTGGTCCACGATGAGCAGTTCTTC
TRBV12-5	.	.	TRBJ1-2	15	CASALAAGAWGGYTF	TGTGCTAGTGCCCTGGCCGCAGGGGCGTGGGGTGGCTACACCTTC
TRBV7-8	.	once	TRBJ2-1	13	CASKAIGGNEQFF	TGTGCCAGCAAGGCTATAGGGGGGAATGAGCAGTTCTTC
TRBV5-4	.	.	TRBJ1-2	15	CASSLDAGINYGYTF	TGTGCCAGCAGCTTGGATGCAGGGATTAACTATGGCTACACCTTC
TRBV19	TRBD2	.	TRBJ2-3	15	CASRTSGTSTDTQYF	TGTGCCAGTAGAACTAGCGGAACTAGCACAGATACGCAGTATTTT
TRBV7-9	TRBD2	.	TRBJ2-2	17	CASSLGLAGVRAGELFF	TGTGCCAGCAGCTTAGGGCTAGCGGGAGTAAGAGCCGGGGAGCTGTTTTTT